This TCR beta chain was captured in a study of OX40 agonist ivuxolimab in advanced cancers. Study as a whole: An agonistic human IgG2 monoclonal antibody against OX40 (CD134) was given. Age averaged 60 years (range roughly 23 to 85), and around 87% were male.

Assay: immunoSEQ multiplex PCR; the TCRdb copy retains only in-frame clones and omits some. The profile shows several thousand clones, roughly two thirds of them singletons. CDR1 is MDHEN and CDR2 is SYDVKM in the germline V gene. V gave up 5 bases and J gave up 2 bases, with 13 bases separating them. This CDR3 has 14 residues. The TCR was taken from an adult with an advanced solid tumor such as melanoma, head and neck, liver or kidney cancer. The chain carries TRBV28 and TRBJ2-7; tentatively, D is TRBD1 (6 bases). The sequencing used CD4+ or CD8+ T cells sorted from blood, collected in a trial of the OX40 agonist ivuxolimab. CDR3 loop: CASSINRVTYEQYF. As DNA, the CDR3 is TGTGCCAGCAGTATAAACAGGGTGACCTACGAGCAGTACTTC.